The sequence of this TCR beta chain was determined in a study of T cells in Graves' hyperthyroidism and ophthalmopathy. In the case of this clonotype: Its matching antigen is unknown.

The study's findings and limits: Also found in blood were most expanded thyroid clonotypes above 0.001.

Using RNA transcripts as the source, TCR beta CDR3 regions were amplified. Primed by the HTBI set, a first-round RT-PCR was run on the TCR CDR3. TCRdb processed the multiplex PCR reads anew with MiXCR; each CDR3 protein has one entry. The sample has about 52,000 distinct CDR3 sequences, roughly half seen once. The TCR originated in a woman aged 45-60 years with Graves' ophthalmopathy. The specimen was blood.

The CDR3 sequence: CASRGQANQPQHF. The CDR3 DNA follows: TGTGCCAGCCGAGGACAGGCAAATCAGCCCCAGCATTTT. The J gene is TRBJ1-5, the V gene TRBV2; 7 positions match TRBD1. Losses at the gene ends were 8 bases for V and 4 bases for J; bases not matched to a gene: 5. The CDR3 totals 13 residues. Germline values: CDR1 SNHLY, CDR2 FYNNEI.